These 23 T cell receptor beta chains share one sample of origin, sequenced in a study of blood T cells in healthy people across ages. A second about 6 to 11 cycle PCR used barcoded and J-beta primers. TCRdb reprocessed the 5' RACE reads with MiXCR, giving one entry per CDR3 protein. The data show 650,000 to 800,000 distinct CDR3 sequences, over 40% seen once. The sample comprised blood. These receptors all come from a woman aged 80 or older in good health.

This chain joins TRBV6-1 and TRBJ2-7; 9 positions match TRBD1. V was pared by 4 bases and J by 1 base, with 8 bases of the junction left unmatched. The CDR3 runs 16 residues. Germline lookup yields CDR1 MNHNS and CDR2 SASEGT. This CDR3 reads CASSGIDRGSSYEQYF. The CDR3 DNA reads TGTGCCAGCAGTGGGATTGACAGGGGGAGTTCCTACGAGCAGTACTTC.

This clonotype has more than one count but fewer than ten. V gene TRBV3-1 combines with J gene TRBJ2-7; D may be TRBD1 (5 bases). There are 13 residues in the CDR3. Per germline, CDR1 LGHDT and CDR2 YNNKEL (reference sequence). V lost 2 bases and J lost 6, with 11 bases in between. In nucleotides, the CDR3 is TGTGCCAGCAGCCAACAGGGAATCGGCGAGCAGTACTTC. Translating it yields CASSQQGIGEQYF.

Ten or more counts support this clonotype. This chain joins TRBV6-5 and TRBJ2-7; D is unresolved. The ends were cut back, 5 bases at V and 5 bases at J, with 13 bases in the middle. The CDR3 runs to 13 residues. Germline lookup yields CDR1 MNHEY and CDR2 SVGAGI. The CDR3 region has the DNA TGTGCCAGCAGTGACACCAACACGGACGAGCAGTACTTC. It specifies CASSDTNTDEQYF.

V gene TRBV20-1 combines with J gene TRBJ2-1; the match to TRBD2 covers 11 bases. There are 15 residues in the CDR3. The trim removed 6 bases at V and 3 bases at J, leaving 7 bases unmatched. Per germline, CDR1 DFQATT and CDR2 SNEGSKA (reference sequence). The CDR3 sequence: CSANTGTSGYNEQFF. In DNA form, the CDR3 reads TGCAGTGCCAACACCGGGACTAGCGGCTACAATGAGCAGTTCTTC.

This rearrangement joins TRBV10-3 to TRBJ2-3; a possible D gene is TRBD2 (6 bases). The V gene's germline CDR1 is ENHRY and CDR2 SYGVKD. The ends were cut back, 6 bases at V and 4 bases at J, with 17 bases in the middle. The CDR3 runs to 15 residues. CDR3 sequence: CAISQEGGLADTQYF. CDR3 nucleotides: TGTGCCATCAGCCAGGAGGGAGGTCTCGCAGATACGCAGTATTTT.

The chain is built from TRBV28 and TRBJ2-5; 9 nucleotides agree with TRBD1. After removal of 3 bases from V and 11 bases from J, the junction contained 10 bases not matched to a gene. The germline gives CDR1 MDHEN, CDR2 SYDVKM. There are 14 residues in the CDR3. In DNA, the CDR3 is TGTGCCAGCAGTTTTATCGGGACAGGGCGGGAGCAGTACTTC. This codes for CASSFIGTGREQYF.

This clonotype was found many times. This chain uses TRBV20-1 with TRBJ2-5; 7 nucleotides line up with TRBD1. The CDR3 spans 13 residues. Looked up from germline, CDR1 is DFQATT and CDR2 is SNEGSKA (reference sequence). J was trimmed by 2 bases and V by 8 bases; bases with no gene match: 8. The CDR3 region is CSPHRQGQETQYF. The CDR3 coding sequence is TGCAGTCCACACAGACAGGGACAAGAGACCCAGTACTTC.

This chain uses TRBV6-2 or TRBV6-3 with TRBJ2-3; D tentatively fits TRBD1 or TRBD2 (5 bases each). The V end was cut by 6 bases, the J end by 8 bases, with 27 bases between. CDR1 and CDR2 from the germline V gene are MNHEY and SVGEGT. This CDR3 has 17 residues. The CDR3 bases are TGTGCCAGCAGCTCCTTTTCGGGGTCCAACAGAGGGGCTACGCAGTATTTT. Its protein is CASSSFSGSNRGATQYF.

This chain joins TRBV9 and TRBJ2-3; D perhaps matches TRBD2 (7 bases). The V end lost 4 bases, the J end lost 5 bases, and 14 bases lay between the germline ends. Germline V lookup: CDR1 SGDLS, CDR2 YYNGEE. This CDR3 is built from 14 residues. This CDR3 is CASSPRGAGDTQYF. In DNA form, the CDR3 reads TGTGCCAGCAGCCCCCGGGGGGCCGGAGATACGCAGTATTTT. Variable domain in full (rest from reference TRBV9 and TRBJ2-3): DSGVTQTPKHLITATGQRVTLRCSPRSGDLSVYWYQQSLDQGLQFLIQYYNGEERAKGNILERFSAQQFPDLHSELNLSSLELGDSALYFCASSPRGAGDTQYFGPGTRLTVL.

Here the CDR3 reads CASSQDRHTEAFF. The CDR3 region has the DNA TGTGCCAGCAGCCAAGATAGACACACTGAAGCTTTCTTT. The rearrangement links TRBV3-1 to TRBJ1-1, with unresolved D. Trimming pared 0 bases from V and 3 bases from J, leaving 5 bases between. The V gene's germline CDR1 is LGHDT and CDR2 YNNKEL (reference sequence). CDR3 size: 13 residues.

This clonotype has a count of ten or more. V and J are TRBV7-9 and TRBJ2-5, with D tentatively TRBD1 or TRBD2 (5 bases each). CDR1 SEHNR and CDR2 FQNEAQ come from the germline V gene (reference sequence). Trimming left V 3 bases short and J 2 bases short, with 13 bases between. This CDR3 is 15 amino acids long. The CDR3 sequence is CASSFRDGRQETQYF. Here the CDR3 DNA reads TGTGCCAGCAGCTTCCGGGACGGAAGACAAGAGACCCAGTACTTC.

This clonotype was detected only once. The J gene is TRBJ2-1, the V gene TRBV7-9; 10 bases agree with TRBD2. V lost 4 bases to trimming and J lost 8 bases; unmatched junction nucleotides: 11. There are 16 residues in the CDR3. From germline, CDR1 is SEHNR and CDR2 FQNEAQ (reference sequence). Here the CDR3 DNA reads TGTGCCAGCAGCTCTGTAGCGGGGGGCGCCTCGGATGAGCAGTTCTTC. This codes for CASSSVAGGASDEQFF.

The CDR3 DNA reads as TGTGCCAGCAGTTACGATACTAGGGGAGAGACCCAGTACTTC. Residues: CASSYDTRGETQYF. V is TRBV6-5 and J is TRBJ2-7; the D gene could be TRBD1 or TRBD2 (5 bases each). The J call may be mistaken, given a closer DNA end match to TRBJ2-5. Germline values: CDR1 MNHEY, CDR2 SVGAGI. This CDR3 contains 14 residues.

A word on this clonotype: A much larger clone lies a single base off, so this may be a read error. This sequence joins TRBV5-6 and TRBJ2-7, with D unclear. The CDR3 spans 14 residues. Per germline, CDR1 SGHDT and CDR2 YYEEEE. CDR3 bases: TGTGCCCGCAGCTTGATTGGAGTGGAATACGAGCAGTACTTC. This gives the protein CARSLIGVEYEQYF.

The chain is built from TRBV20-1 and TRBJ1-1; 8 bases align to TRBD1. CDR3 size: 17 residues. CDR1 is DFQATT, CDR2 SNEGSKA, per germline (reference sequence). J was trimmed by 2 bases and V by 4 bases; bases with no gene match: 15. For the CDR3, the DNA is TGCAGTGCTAAGAGTTCGGACAGGGTCGTCCTAAACACTGAAGCTTTCTTT. Encoded protein: CSAKSSDRVVLNTEAFF.

This clonotype was counted at least ten times. The gene calls are TRBV12-3 or TRBV12-4 and TRBJ2-3, with TRBD2 matching 8 bases. This CDR3 spans 17 amino acids. With V trimmed by 3 bases and J by 5 bases, 13 bases remained unmatched. As DNA, the CDR3 is TGTGCCAGCAGTTTCTTGGGCCGGGGGGGCATCGGAGATACGCAGTATTTT. As protein: CASSFLGRGGIGDTQYF.

This chain connects TRBV7-3 to TRBJ1-5, with 8 bases fitting TRBD1. The CDR3 has 13 residues. The junction had 4 bases not matched to a gene; V was cut back by 2 bases and J by 10 bases. CDR1 and CDR2 (germline): SGHTA, FQGTGA. The CDR3 region is CASSLGDRNPQHF. CDR3 nucleotides: TGTGCCAGCAGCTTAGGGGACAGGAACCCCCAGCATTTT.

Worth noting for this clonotype: A single base separates this from a much larger clone, so it may be a read error. The V gene is TRBV9, the J gene TRBJ2-1; D is ambiguous. CDR1 SGDLS and CDR2 YYNGEE come from the germline V gene. Trimming pared 4 bases from V and 13 bases from J, leaving 12 bases between. CDR3 size: 11 residues. In DNA, the CDR3 is TGTGCCAGCAGCAACCAAGAGACCCAGTTCTTC. Residues: CASSNQETQFF. The whole variable domain, remainder taken from reference TRBV9 and TRBJ2-1, is DSGVTQTPKHLITATGQRVTLRCSPRSGDLSVYWYQQSLDQGLQFLIQYYNGEERAKGNILERFSAQQFPDLHSELNLSSLELGDSALYFCASSNQETQFFGPGTRLTVL.

The rearrangement uses TRBV6-5 and TRBJ1-4; tentative D call: TRBD1 (5 bases). Germline CDR1 is MNHEY and CDR2 is SVGAGI. CDR3 length: 13 amino acids. The V end was cut by 2 bases, the J end by 6 bases, with 7 bases between. Here the CDR3 reads CASSYGAHEKLFF. The CDR3 DNA reads as TGTGCCAGCAGTTACGGGGCCCATGAAAAACTGTTTTTT.

The chain is built from TRBV27 and TRBJ2-1, with 10 bases lining up with TRBD2. Gene TRBJ2-7 matches the end of the DNA better, so the J call may be wrong. From germline, CDR1 is MNHEY and CDR2 SMNVEV (reference sequence). The CDR3 has 15 amino acids. CDR3 sequence (DNA): TGTGCCAGCAGTTTAACGACTAGCGGGCACAATGAGCAGTACTTC. It translates to CASSLTTSGHNEQYF.

This chain's CDR3 is CASKELASSYNEQFF. CDR3 in DNA: TGTGCCAGCAAGGAGCTAGCTTCCTCCTACAATGAGCAGTTCTTC. The rearrangement joins TRBV27 to TRBJ2-1; possibly TRBD2 for D (5 bases). Germline V gene lookup returns CDR1 MNHEY and CDR2 SMNVEV (reference sequence). The CDR3 contains 15 residues. The germline V and J ends were trimmed by 7 bases and 0 bases, with 13 bases remaining between them.

The gene calls are TRBV12-3 or TRBV12-4 and TRBJ2-2; the D is unclear. The CDR3 sequence is 13 residues long. V shed 1 base and J shed 8 bases, with 8 bases lying between them. The CDR3 here is CASSLVKPGELFF. Written as DNA, the CDR3 is TGTGCCAGCAGTTTAGTTAAACCTGGGGAGCTGTTTTTT.

This chain connects TRBV29-1 to TRBJ2-1; D gene uncertain. The CDR3 runs to 12 residues. Trimming took 7 bases from V and 8 from J, leaving 15 bases between them. CDR1 SQVTM and CDR2 ANQGSEA come from the germline V gene. The CDR3: CSGDDESHEQFF. Here the CDR3 DNA reads TGCAGCGGGGATGACGAGAGCCATGAGCAGTTCTTC.